The rows below give T cell receptor beta chains drawn from one sample of a study of CD8+ T cells in alopecia areata. Clones were sequenced by immunoSEQ multiplex PCR, and TCRdb holds only the in-frame ones, with some missing. The table lists 150,000 to 160,000 clones, about 53% of them singletons. The source was CD8+ T cells sorted from blood, collected at week 0. The receptors shown here come from a human donor with alopecia areata. Both conserved end residues are part of each CDR3. A D gene is named only where the DNA matches it firmly. The listing skips clone size in some rows; elsewhere it reads once, few, many or a size class.

TRBJ2-3	TRBV7-9	11	NA	NA	CASMGRATQYF	TGTGCCAGCATGGGGAGAGCTACGCAGTATTTT
TRBJ2-7	TRBV27	16	NA	NA	CASIPSWGTTLYEQYF	TGTGCCAGCATTCCGTCCTGGGGAACGACACTCTACGAGCAGTACTTC
TRBJ1-6	TRBV25-1	16	NA	NA	CASSESGSSYNSPLHF	TGTGCCAGCAGTGAATCTGGTAGCTCCTATAATTCACCCCTCCACTTT
TRBJ1-2	TRBV29-1	15	NA	NA	CSVDPTGGHNYGYTF	TGCAGCGTTGACCCTACGGGCGGGCATAACTATGGCTACACCTTC
TRBJ1-1	TRBV10-2	15	NA	few	CASSELNGGATEAFF	TGCGCCAGCAGTGAGTTAAATGGGGGAGCAACTGAAGCTTTCTTT
TRBJ2-7	TRBV30	14	TRBD1	NA	CAWSEGQGAYEQYF	TGTGCCTGGAGCGAAGGACAGGGGGCCTACGAGCAGTACTTC
TRBJ2-5	TRBV9	13	NA	NA	CASSLDYQETQYF	TGTGCCAGCAGCCTAGACTACCAAGAGACCCAGTACTTC
TRBJ1-5	TRBV27	15	NA	NA	CASSPSGGALQPQHF	TGTGCCAGCAGTCCCTCCGGCGGGGCCCTTCAGCCCCAGCATTTT
TRBJ2-7	TRBV29-1	14	NA	NA	CSVEDPQFSYEQYF	TGCAGCGTTGAAGATCCTCAGTTTTCCTACGAGCAGTACTTC
TRBJ1-2	TRBV7-8	12	NA	NA	CASSLVTYGYTF	TGTGCCAGCAGCTTAGTCACATATGGCTACACCTTC
TRBJ2-7	TRBV19	12	NA	once	CASSMDPWEQYF	TGTGCCAGTAGTATGGACCCCTGGGAGCAGTACTTC
TRBJ2-1	TRBV4-3	14	TRBD1	once	CASQEGQGDNEQFF	TGCGCCAGCCAGGAGGGACAGGGCGACAATGAGCAGTTCTTC
TRBJ1-1	TRBV19	12	NA	NA	CASSIGTTEAFF	TGTGCCAGTAGTATCGGGACCACTGAAGCTTTCTTT
TRBJ1-1	TRBV27	15	TRBD1	NA	CASSRSQGAMGEAFF	TGTGCCAGCAGTAGATCCCAGGGGGCAATGGGAGAAGCTTTCTTT
TRBJ2-7	TRBV10-3	11	TRBD1	NA	CATRTGPFPHF	TGTGCCACAAGGACAGGGCCCTTTCCTCACTTC
TRBJ1-1	TRBV6-6	12	NA	NA	CASSYSRELAFF	TGTGCCAGCAGTTACTCGAGGGAATTAGCTTTCTTT
TRBJ1-2	TRBV23-1	17	TRBD1	NA	CASSQSDETGADYGYTF	TGCGCCAGCAGTCAATCAGACGAGACAGGGGCTGACTATGGCTACACCTTC
TRBJ1-2	TRBV9	12	NA	NA	CASSFRPYGYTF	TGTGCCAGCAGCTTCCGCCCTTATGGCTACACCTTC
TRBJ1-6	TRBV29-1	13	TRBD1	once	CSVAGDSNSPLHF	TGCAGCGTTGCGGGGGACAGTAATTCACCCCTCCACTTT
TRBJ1-2	TRBV18	16	TRBD1	NA	CASSPYTTGKMDGYTF	TGTGCCAGCTCACCCTACACGACAGGGAAGATGGATGGCTACACCTTC
TRBJ1-1	TRBV27	15	NA	few	CASSSSGIGNTEAFF	TGTGCCAGCAGTTCGTCAGGGATCGGGAACACTGAAGCTTTCTTT
TRBJ2-3	TRBV7-6	12	TRBD2	NA	CASSHTSGTQYF	TGTGCCAGCAGCCACACTAGCGGTACGCAGTATTTT
TRBJ2-3	TRBV29-1	13	NA	few	CSVPFLGGDTQYF	TGCAGCGTTCCCTTTCTGGGGGGAGATACGCAGTATTTT
TRBJ2-5	TRBV6-1	13	NA	NA	CASSGLEKETQYF	TGTGCCAGCAGCGGACTGGAAAAAGAGACCCAGTACTTC
TRBJ2-6	TRBV27	14	NA	many	CASTPIPGANVLTF	TGTGCCAGCACCCCCATTCCCGGGGCCAACGTCCTGACTTTC
TRBJ2-7	TRBV7-8	16	TRBD2	NA	CASSLVGGGTPYEQYF	TGTGCCAGCAGCTTGGTAGGCGGGGGGACCCCCTACGAGCAGTACTTC
TRBJ1-1	TRBV5-5	13	NA	few	CASSLRPGTEAFF	TGTGCCAGCAGTCTTCGACCGGGCACTGAAGCTTTCTTT
TRBJ2-7	TRBV29-1	12	NA	few	CSVEEDAYEQYF	TGCAGCGTTGAGGAGGACGCCTACGAGCAGTACTTC
TRBJ1-6	TRBV19	13	NA	NA	CASAGGAGSPLHF	TGTGCCAGTGCTGGGGGTGCGGGTTCACCCCTCCACTTT
TRBJ2-6	TRBV10-3	15	NA	NA	CAIKYEGSGANVLTF	TGTGCCATCAAGTACGAGGGCTCTGGGGCCAACGTCCTGACTTTC
TRBJ2-2	TRBV30	13	NA	few	CAWSDDMAGELFF	TGTGCCTGGAGTGATGACATGGCCGGGGAGCTGTTTTTT
TRBJ2-7	TRBV27	15	NA	NA	CASSSVERLDYEQYF	TGTGCCAGCAGTTCCGTGGAGAGATTGGACTACGAGCAGTACTTC
TRBJ1-2	TRBV29-1	13	NA	NA	CSVDPPGSDGYTF	TGCAGCGTCGACCCGCCAGGGAGTGATGGCTACACCTTC
TRBJ2-3	TRBV6-5	15	NA	NA	CASSSRGGSSDTQYF	TGTGCCTCCAGCAGCAGGGGCGGGTCATCAGATACGCAGTATTTT
TRBJ1-1	TRBV30	15	NA	NA	CAWSVGTRGSTEAFF	TGTGCCTGGAGTGTAGGGACCAGGGGAAGCACTGAAGCTTTCTTT
TRBJ2-3	TRBV30	14	NA	NA	CAWAVAAGADTQYF	TGTGCCTGGGCAGTAGCGGCCGGGGCAGATACGCAGTATTTT
TRBJ1-6	TRBV7-8	11	NA	NA	CASSLVSPLHF	TGTGCCAGCAGCTTGGTTTCACCCCTCCACTTT
TRBJ2-2	TRBV6-6	14	NA	NA	CASSPPGETGELFF	TGTGCCAGCAGCCCACCGGGGGAAACCGGGGAGCTGTTTTTT
TRBJ2-1	TRBV6-5	14	NA	NA	CASSYSTSYNEQFF	TGTGCCAGCAGTTACTCTACTAGCTACAATGAGCAGTTCTTC
TRBJ2-3	TRBV7-3	13	NA	NA	CASSLGLRDTQYF	TGTGCCAGCAGCTTAGGTCTAAGAGATACGCAGTATTTT
TRBJ2-7	TRBV13	15	TRBD2	NA	CASSPTSGSSYEQYF	TGTGCCAGCAGCCCAACTAGCGGCAGCTCCTACGAGCAGTACTTC
TRBJ2-7	TRBV7-6	14	TRBD1	few	CASSSGTGGYEQYF	TGTGCCAGCAGCTCCGGGACAGGGGGCTACGAGCAGTACTTC
TRBJ2-3	TRBV30	14	TRBD2	NA	CAWSKRGGEDTQYF	TGTGCCTGGTCAAAGCGGGGGGGCGAAGATACGCAGTATTTT
TRBJ1-3	TRBV20-1	11	TRBD1	NA	CRDRDRNTIYF	TGTCGGGACAGAGACCGAAACACCATATATTTT
TRBJ1-1	TRBV13	16	TRBD1	NA	CASSVTGTATNTEAFF	TGTGCCAGCAGCGTCACCGGGACAGCGACCAACACTGAAGCTTTCTTT
TRBJ2-1	TRBV9	13	NA	NA	CASSWPGGREQFF	TGTGCCAGCAGCTGGCCGGGGGGCCGTGAGCAGTTCTTC
TRBJ2-1	TRBV29-1	10	NA	NA	CSVEYNEQFF	TGCAGCGTAGAGTACAATGAGCAGTTCTTC
TRBJ2-1	TRBV7-2	15	TRBD1	NA	CASSTMTGGYNEQFF	TGTGCCAGCAGCACCATGACAGGGGGCTACAATGAGCAGTTCTTC
TRBJ1-1	TRBV20-1	11	NA	NA	CSAKRAAEAFF	TGCAGTGCCAAACGGGCGGCAGAAGCTTTCTTT
TRBJ2-5	TRBV20-1	11	NA	NA	CSGKGEETQYF	TGCAGTGGGAAAGGGGAAGAGACCCAGTACTTC
TRBJ1-1	TRBV29-1	11	TRBD1	NA	CSVAEQGSAFF	TGCAGCGTCGCTGAACAGGGGTCAGCTTTCTTT
TRBJ1-5	TRBV7-9	15	TRBD1	NA	CASSLGQGSNQPQHF	TGTGCCAGCAGCTTGGGACAGGGTAGCAATCAGCCCCAGCATTTT
TRBJ1-3	TRBV5-1	15	NA	NA	CASSLATGILDTIYF	TGCGCCAGCAGCTTGGCCACAGGGATACTTGACACCATATATTTT